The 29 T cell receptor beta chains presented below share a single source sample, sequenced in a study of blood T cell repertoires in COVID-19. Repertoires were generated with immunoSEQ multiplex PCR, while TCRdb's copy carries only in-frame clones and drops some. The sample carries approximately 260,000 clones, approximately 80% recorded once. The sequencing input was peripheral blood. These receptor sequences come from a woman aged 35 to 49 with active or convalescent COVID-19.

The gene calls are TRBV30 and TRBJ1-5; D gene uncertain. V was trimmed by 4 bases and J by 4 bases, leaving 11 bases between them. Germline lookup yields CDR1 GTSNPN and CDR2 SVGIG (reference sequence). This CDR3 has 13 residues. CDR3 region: CAWKAGGNQPQHF. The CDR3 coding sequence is TGTGCCTGGAAGGCGGGAGGGAATCAGCCCCAGCATTTT.

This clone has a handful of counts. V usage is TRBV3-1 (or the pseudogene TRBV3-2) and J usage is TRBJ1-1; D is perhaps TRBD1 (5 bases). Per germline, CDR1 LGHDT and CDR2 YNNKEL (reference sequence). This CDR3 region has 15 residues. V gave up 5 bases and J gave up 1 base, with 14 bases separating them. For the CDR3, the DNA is TGTGCCAGCAGCTATACCGGGACTGGGAACACTGAAGCTTTCTTT. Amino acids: CASSYTGTGNTEAFF.

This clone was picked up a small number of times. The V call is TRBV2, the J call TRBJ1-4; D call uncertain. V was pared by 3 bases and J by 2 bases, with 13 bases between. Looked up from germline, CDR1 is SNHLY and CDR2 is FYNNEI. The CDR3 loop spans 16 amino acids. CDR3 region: CASSEDSMGTNEKLFF. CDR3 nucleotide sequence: TGTGCCAGCAGTGAGGACTCGATGGGGACTAATGAAAAACTGTTTTTT. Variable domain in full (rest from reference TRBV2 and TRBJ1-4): EPEVTQTPSHQVTQMGQEVILRCVPISNHLYFYWYRQILGQKVEFLVSFYNNEISEKSEIFDDQFSVERPDGSNFTLKIRSTKLEDSAMYFCASSEDSMGTNEKLFFGSGTQLSVL.

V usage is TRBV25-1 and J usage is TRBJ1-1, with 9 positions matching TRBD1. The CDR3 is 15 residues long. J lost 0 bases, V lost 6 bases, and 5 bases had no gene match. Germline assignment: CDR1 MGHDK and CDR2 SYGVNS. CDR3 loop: CASRPTGGMNTEAFF. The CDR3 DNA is TGTGCCAGCAGACCTACAGGGGGCATGAACACTGAAGCTTTCTTT.

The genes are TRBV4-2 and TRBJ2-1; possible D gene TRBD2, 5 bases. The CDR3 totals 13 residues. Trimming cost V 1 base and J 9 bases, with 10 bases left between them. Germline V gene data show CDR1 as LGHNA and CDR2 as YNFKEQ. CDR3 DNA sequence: TGTGCCAGCAGCCAAGTGGACTCGACTGAGCAGTTCTTC. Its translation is CASSQVDSTEQFF.

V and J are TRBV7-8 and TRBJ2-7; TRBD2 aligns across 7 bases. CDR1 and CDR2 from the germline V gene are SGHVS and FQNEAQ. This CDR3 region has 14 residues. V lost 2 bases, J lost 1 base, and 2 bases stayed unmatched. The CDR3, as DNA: TGTGCCAGCAGCTTAACTAGCGCGTCCTACGAGCAGTACGTC. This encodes CASSLTSASYEQYV.

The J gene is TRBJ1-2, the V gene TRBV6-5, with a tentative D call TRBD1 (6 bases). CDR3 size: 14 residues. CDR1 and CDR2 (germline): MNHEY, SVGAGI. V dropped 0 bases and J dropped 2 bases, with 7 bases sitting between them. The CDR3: CASSYSGGNYGYTF. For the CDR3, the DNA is TGTGCCAGCAGTTACTCAGGGGGAAACTATGGCTACACCTTC.

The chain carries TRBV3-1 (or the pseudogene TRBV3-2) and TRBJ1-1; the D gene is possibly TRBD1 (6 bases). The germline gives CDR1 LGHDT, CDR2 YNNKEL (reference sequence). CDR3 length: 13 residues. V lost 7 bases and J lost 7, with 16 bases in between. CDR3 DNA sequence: TGTGCCAGCATGCTACAACAGGGACATGAAGCTTTCTTT. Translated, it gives CASMLQQGHEAFF.

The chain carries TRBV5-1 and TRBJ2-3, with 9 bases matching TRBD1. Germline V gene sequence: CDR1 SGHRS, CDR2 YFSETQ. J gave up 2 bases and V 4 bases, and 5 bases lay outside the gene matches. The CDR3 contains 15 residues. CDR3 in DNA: TGCGCCAGCAGCATACTACAGGGGGCCACAGATACGCAGTATTTT. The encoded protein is CASSILQGATDTQYF.

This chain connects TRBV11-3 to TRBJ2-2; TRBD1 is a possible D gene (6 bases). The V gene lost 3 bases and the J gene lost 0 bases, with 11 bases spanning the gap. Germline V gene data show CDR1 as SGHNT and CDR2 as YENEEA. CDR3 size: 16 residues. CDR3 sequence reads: CASSFDRYANTGELFF. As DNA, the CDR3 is TGTGCCAGCAGCTTCGACAGGTACGCGAACACCGGGGAGCTGTTTTTT.

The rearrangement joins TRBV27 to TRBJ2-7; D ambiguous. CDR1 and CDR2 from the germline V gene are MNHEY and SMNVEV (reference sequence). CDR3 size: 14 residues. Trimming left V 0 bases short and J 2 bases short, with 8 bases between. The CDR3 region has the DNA TGTGCCAGCAGTTTATCGGGCAGAACCTACGAGCAGTACTTC. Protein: CASSLSGRTYEQYF.

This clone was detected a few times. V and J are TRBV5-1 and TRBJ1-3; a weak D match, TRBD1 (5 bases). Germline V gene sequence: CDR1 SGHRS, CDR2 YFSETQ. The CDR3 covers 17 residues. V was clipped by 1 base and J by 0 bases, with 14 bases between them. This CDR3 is CASSLSGRAHSGNTIYF. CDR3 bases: TGCGCCAGCAGCTTGTCTGGCAGGGCCCACTCTGGAAACACCATATATTTT.

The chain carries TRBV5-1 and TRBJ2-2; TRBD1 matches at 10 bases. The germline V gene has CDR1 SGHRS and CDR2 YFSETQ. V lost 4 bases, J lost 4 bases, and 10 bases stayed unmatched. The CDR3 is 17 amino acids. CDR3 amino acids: CASSRPSGQGPTGELFF. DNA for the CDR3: TGCGCCAGCAGCCGTCCTTCGGGACAGGGGCCCACCGGGGAGCTGTTTTTT.

The CDR3 bases are TGTGCCTGGAGTTTCCGGGACAGGGACTCCAATGAGCAGTTCTTC. Translating it yields CAWSFRDRDSNEQFF. The genes are TRBV30 and TRBJ2-1; 9 nucleotides match TRBD1. V lost 2 bases and J lost 6; bases outside the gene matches: 8. Germline assignment: CDR1 GTSNPN and CDR2 SVGIG (reference sequence). The CDR3 has 15 amino acids.

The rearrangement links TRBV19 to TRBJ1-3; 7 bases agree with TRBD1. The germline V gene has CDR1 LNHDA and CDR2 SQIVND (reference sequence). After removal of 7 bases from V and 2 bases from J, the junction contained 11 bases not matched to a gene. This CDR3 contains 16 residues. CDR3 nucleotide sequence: TGTGCCAGTACCCCAATGGAGGGGGCGGCTGGAAACACCATATATTTT. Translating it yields CASTPMEGAAGNTIYF.

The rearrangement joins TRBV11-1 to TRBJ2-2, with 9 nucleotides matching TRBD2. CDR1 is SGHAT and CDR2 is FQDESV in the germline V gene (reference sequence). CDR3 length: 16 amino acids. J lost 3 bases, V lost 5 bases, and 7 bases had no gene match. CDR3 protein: CASSPAGGADTGELFF. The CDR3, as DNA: TGTGCCAGCAGCCCCGCGGGGGGGGCCGACACCGGGGAGCTGTTTTTT.

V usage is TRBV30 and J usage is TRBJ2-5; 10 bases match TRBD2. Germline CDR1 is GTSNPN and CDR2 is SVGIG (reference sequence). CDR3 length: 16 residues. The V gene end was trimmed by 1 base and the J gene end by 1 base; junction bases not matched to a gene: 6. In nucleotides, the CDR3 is TGTGCCTGGAGTGGTAGAGCGGGGGGGTCCCAAGAGACCCAGTACTTC. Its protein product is CAWSGRAGGSQETQYF.

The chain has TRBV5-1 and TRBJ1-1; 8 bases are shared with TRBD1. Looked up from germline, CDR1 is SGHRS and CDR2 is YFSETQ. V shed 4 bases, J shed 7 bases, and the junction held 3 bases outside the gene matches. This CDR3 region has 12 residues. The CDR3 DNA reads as TGCGCCAGCAGCGTCGGGACAGGTGAAGCTTTCTTT. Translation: CASSVGTGEAFF.

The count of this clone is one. The CDR3 sequence is CASSLWGAGANVLTF. The CDR3 region has the DNA TGTGCCAGCAGCCTCTGGGGGGCTGGGGCCAACGTCCTGACTTTC. The V gene is TRBV27, the J gene TRBJ2-6; weak D call: TRBD2 (6 bases). V lost 6 bases and J 2 bases, leaving 11 bases between the germline ends. Germline V gene sequence: CDR1 MNHEY, CDR2 SMNVEV (reference sequence). This CDR3 has 15 residues.

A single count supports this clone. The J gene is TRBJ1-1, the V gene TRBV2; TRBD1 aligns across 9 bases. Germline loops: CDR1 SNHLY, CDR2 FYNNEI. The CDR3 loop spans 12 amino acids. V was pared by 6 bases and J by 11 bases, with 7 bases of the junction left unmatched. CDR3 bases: TGTGCCAGCAGCGAAACTGACAGGGGGGCTTTCTTT. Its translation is CASSETDRGAFF.

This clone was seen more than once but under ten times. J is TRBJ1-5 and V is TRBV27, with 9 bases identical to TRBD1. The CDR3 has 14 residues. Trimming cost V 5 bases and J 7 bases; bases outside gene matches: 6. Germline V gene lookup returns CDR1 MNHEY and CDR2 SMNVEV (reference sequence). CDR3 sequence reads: CASSGTGSRQPQHF. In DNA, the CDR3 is TGTGCCAGCAGTGGGACAGGGTCCCGACAGCCCCAGCATTTT.

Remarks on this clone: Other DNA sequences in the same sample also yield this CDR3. CDR3 loop: CSGLNTEAFF. DNA of the CDR3: TGCAGCGGCCTAAACACTGAAGCTTTCTTT. The J gene is TRBJ1-1, the V gene TRBV29-1, with D uncertain. Looked up from germline, CDR1 is SQVTM and CDR2 is ANQGSEA. The CDR3 contains 10 residues. Trimming took off 7 bases at V and 2 bases at J, with 5 bases between the two ends.

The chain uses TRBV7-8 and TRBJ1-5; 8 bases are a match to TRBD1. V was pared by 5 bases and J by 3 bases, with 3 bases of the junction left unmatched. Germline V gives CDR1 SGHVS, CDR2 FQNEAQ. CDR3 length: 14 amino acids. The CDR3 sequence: CASSQDRVNQPQHF. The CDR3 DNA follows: TGTGCCAGCAGCCAGGACAGGGTCAATCAGCCCCAGCATTTT.

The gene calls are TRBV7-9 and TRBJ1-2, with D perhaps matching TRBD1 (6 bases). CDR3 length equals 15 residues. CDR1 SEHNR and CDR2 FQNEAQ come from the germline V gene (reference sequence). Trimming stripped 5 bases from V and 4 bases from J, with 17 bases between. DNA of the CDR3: TGTGCCAGCAGCGTCGCCAGGGGTAGGGGCTATGGCTACACCTTC. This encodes CASSVARGRGYGYTF. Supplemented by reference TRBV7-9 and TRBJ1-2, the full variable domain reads DTGVSQNPRHKITKRGQNVTFRCDPISEHNRLYWYRQTLGQGPEFLTYFQNEAQLEKSRLLSDRFSAERPKGSFSTLEIQRTEQGDSAMYLCASSVARGRGYGYTFGSGTRLTVV.

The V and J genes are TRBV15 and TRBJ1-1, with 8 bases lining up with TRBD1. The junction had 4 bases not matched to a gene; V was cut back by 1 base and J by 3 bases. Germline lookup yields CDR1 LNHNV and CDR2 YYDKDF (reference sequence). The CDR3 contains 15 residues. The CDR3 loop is CATSRATGGYTEAFF. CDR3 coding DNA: TGTGCCACCAGCAGAGCCACAGGGGGGTACACTGAAGCTTTCTTT.

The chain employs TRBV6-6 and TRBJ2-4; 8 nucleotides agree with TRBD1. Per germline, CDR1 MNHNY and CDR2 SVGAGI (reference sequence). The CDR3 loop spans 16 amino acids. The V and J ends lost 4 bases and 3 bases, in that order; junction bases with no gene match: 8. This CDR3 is CASSSTDRGGKNIQYF. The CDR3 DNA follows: TGTGCCAGCAGTTCGACTGACAGGGGAGGCAAAAACATTCAGTACTTC.

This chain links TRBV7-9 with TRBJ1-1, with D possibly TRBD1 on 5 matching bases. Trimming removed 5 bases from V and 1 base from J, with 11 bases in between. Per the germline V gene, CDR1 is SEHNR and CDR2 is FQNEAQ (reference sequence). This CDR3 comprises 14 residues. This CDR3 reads CASSADTGNTEAFF. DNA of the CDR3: TGTGCCAGCAGCGCTGATACAGGGAACACTGAAGCTTTCTTT.

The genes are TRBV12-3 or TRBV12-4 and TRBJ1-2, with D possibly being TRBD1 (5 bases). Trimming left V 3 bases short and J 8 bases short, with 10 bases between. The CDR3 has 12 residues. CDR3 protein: CASSFLGGGYTF. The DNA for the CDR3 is TGTGCCAGCAGTTTCTTGGGGGGAGGCTACACCTTC.

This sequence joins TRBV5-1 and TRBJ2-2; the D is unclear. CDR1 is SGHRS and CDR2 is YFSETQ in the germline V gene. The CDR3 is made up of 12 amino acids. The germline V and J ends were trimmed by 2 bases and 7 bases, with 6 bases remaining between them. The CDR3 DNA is TGCGCCAGCAGCTTCCTTAACGGGGAGCTGTTTTTT. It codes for CASSFLNGELFF.